A selection of T cell receptor beta chains follows, all from one sample in a study of monozygotic twins with inflammatory bowel disease. Using the 5' RACE reads, TCRdb records one entry per CDR3 protein without DNA. Its table lists about 210,000 distinct CDR3 sequences. Sample: blood. These receptors all come from a human donor with ulcerative colitis or Crohn's disease, or a healthy co-twin of an affected twin (not recorded which). Each CDR3 is given with its conserved first and last residue.

J gene | V gene | CDR3 protein
TRBJ1-1 | TRBV7-3 | CASSLGGFNTEAFF
TRBJ2-3 | TRBV9 | CASSGRVVTDTQYF
TRBJ2-3 | TRBV6-5 | CASSYLGQTTDTQYF
TRBJ1-1 | TRBV20-1 | CSARGLRNTEAFF
TRBJ2-6 | TRBV5-1 | CASSLVSSGANVLTF
TRBJ1-1 | TRBV12-3/TRBV12-4 | CASTARDSRNTEAFF
TRBJ1-2 | TRBV2 | CASSLDSLYGYTF
TRBJ1-1 | TRBV12-3/TRBV12-4 | CASTPRSGWAAFF
TRBJ1-5 | TRBV7-3 | CASSLRQNQPQHF
TRBJ2-1 | TRBV20-1 | CSARDVPSGGAAVNEQFF
TRBJ1-2 | TRBV12-3/TRBV12-4 | CASSQQEGYGYTF
TRBJ2-7 | TRBV2 | CASMGEGREQYF
TRBJ1-4 | TRBV29-1 | CSVNRGNGEKLFF
TRBJ2-3 | TRBV10-3 | CAISESADRGRGGAQYF
TRBJ1-1 | TRBV5-1 | CASSLGGIWVNTEAFF
TRBJ2-3 | TRBV20-1 | CSAKPWERGSTDTQYF
TRBJ1-1 | TRBV20-1 | CSARAPGEPNTEAFF
TRBJ1-4 | TRBV5-1 | CASRKGTGDEKLFF
TRBJ2-7 | TRBV20-1 | CSAPNGGPQGEQYF
TRBJ2-3 | TRBV5-1 | CASSLAGGDPTDTQYF
TRBJ2-1 | TRBV18 | CASSPRLEENEQFF
TRBJ1-1 | TRBV7-9 | CASSFGNTEAFF
TRBJ2-2 | TRBV19 | CASTGVSANTGELFF
TRBJ2-2 | TRBV20-1 | CSARDRTAGELFF